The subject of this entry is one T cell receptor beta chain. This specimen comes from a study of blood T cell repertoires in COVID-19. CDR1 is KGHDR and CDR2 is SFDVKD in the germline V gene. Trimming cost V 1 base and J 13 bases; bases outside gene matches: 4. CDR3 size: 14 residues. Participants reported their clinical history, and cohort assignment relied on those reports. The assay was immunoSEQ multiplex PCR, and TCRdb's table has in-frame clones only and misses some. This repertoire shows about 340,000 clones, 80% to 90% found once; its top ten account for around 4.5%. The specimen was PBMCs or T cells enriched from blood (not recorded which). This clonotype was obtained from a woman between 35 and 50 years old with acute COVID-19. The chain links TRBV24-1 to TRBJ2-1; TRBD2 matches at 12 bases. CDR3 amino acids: CATSDFGLAGPQFF. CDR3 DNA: TGTGCCACCAGTGATTTCGGACTAGCGGGGCCCCAGTTCTTC.